This entry lists 20 T cell receptor beta chains sequenced from one sample in a study of cytomegalovirus exposure and HLA in healthy donors. PCR was performed using 60 Vbeta and 13 Jbeta primers. The protocol was immunoSEQ multiplex PCR, while the TCRdb copy is restricted to in-frame clones and leaves out a portion. Of 150,000 or so clones listed, 75% to 90% are singletons. Sequencing was performed on PBMCs. The receptor source for this set is a male donor in good health and CMV-seropositive.

This clone was picked up a small number of times. V is TRBV6-6 and J is TRBJ2-7, with 7 bases matching TRBD1. The CDR3 runs to 13 residues. The germline V gene encodes CDR1 MNHNY and CDR2 SVGAGI (reference sequence). V shed 2 bases, J shed 3 bases, and the junction held 1 base outside the gene matches. Here the CDR3 DNA reads TGTGCCAGCAGTTACCGGGACAGCTACGAGCAGTACTTC. Translated: CASSYRDSYEQYF.

The chain joins TRBV7-2 to TRBJ1-5, with D possibly TRBD1 on 6 matching bases. Deletions cut 3 bases from V and 6 bases from J, with 12 bases between. The CDR3 is 14 amino acids. Germline CDR1 and CDR2: SGHTA and FQGNSA. CDR3 protein: CASSFTGTSQPQHF. The CDR3 region has the DNA TGTGCCAGCAGCTTCACAGGGACCAGTCAGCCCCAGCATTTT.

The chain employs TRBV27 and TRBJ1-1; TRBD1 is a possible D gene (5 bases). The CDR3 is made up of 12 amino acids. Germline CDR1 reads MNHEY; CDR2 reads SMNVEV (reference sequence). Trimming stripped 8 bases from V and 10 bases from J, with 17 bases between. This CDR3 is CASQGRPGLAFF. In DNA form, the CDR3 reads TGTGCCAGCCAAGGCCGCCCAGGGTTAGCTTTCTTT.

This clone was detected only a few times. The chain employs TRBV7-3 and TRBJ2-2, with a weak D call TRBD2 (6 bases). Trimming took off 4 bases at V and 6 bases at J, with 9 bases between the two ends. Germline CDR1 is SGHTA and CDR2 is FQGTGA. CDR3 length equals 13 residues. CDR3 DNA sequence: TGTGCCAGCAGCTCAACGGGAGCCGGGGAGCTGTTTTTT. It yields the protein CASSSTGAGELFF.

In this sample, this clone turned up a few times. The chain recombines TRBV27 with TRBJ1-1; 10 positions match TRBD1. Unmatched junction bases numbered 6, after V lost 6 bases and J lost 5 bases. Germline CDR1 and CDR2: MNHEY and SMNVEV (reference sequence). The CDR3 is 14 amino acids. CDR3 protein: CASRTGTGATEAFF. The CDR3 DNA reads TGTGCCAGCAGAACCGGGACAGGGGCTACTGAAGCTTTCTTT.

The chain joins TRBV5-1 to TRBJ2-5; 8 bases fit TRBD2. Per germline, CDR1 SGHRS and CDR2 YFSETQ. Trimming cost V 3 bases and J 0 bases; bases outside gene matches: 4. The CDR3 length is 15 residues. Here the CDR3 reads CASSSLSGNQETQYF. The CDR3 nucleotides read TGCGCCAGCAGCTCCCTTAGCGGGAACCAAGAGACCCAGTACTTC.

Comment on this clone: Other DNA sequences in this sample translate to the same CDR3. The chain carries TRBV20-1 and TRBJ2-7; 7 positions agree with TRBD1. The CDR3 length is 11 residues. The germline V gene has CDR1 DFQATT and CDR2 SNEGSKA (reference sequence). The trim removed 6 bases at V and 3 bases at J, leaving 2 bases unmatched. CDR3 nucleotide sequence: TGCAGTGCCAGGACAGGCTACGAGCAGTACTTC. Amino acids: CSARTGYEQYF.

On this clone: One end of the junction fails to match germline, which may point to a read error. The chain has TRBV7-9 and TRBJ1-5; a possible D gene is TRBD1 (5 bases). The CDR3 totals 13 residues. Germline CDR1 is SEHNR and CDR2 is FQNEAQ (reference sequence). The CDR3 loop reads CSSGGGGNQPQHF. DNA for the CDR3: TGTTCCAGCGGCGGGGGTGGCAATCAGCCCCAGCATTTT. The full variable domain, completed using reference TRBV7-9 and TRBJ1-5, is DTGVSQNPRHKITKRGQNVTFRCDPISEHNRLYWYRQTLGQGPEFLTYFQNEAQLEKSRLLSDRFSAERPKGSFSTLEIQRTEQGDSAMYLCSSGGGGNQPQHFGDGTRLSIL.

This clone appeared once. This chain links TRBV28 with TRBJ1-5, with D possibly matching TRBD1 (6 bases). Germline loops: CDR1 MDHEN, CDR2 SYDVKM. CDR3 length: 17 residues. V dropped 5 bases and J dropped 0 bases, with 17 bases sitting between them. CDR3 bases: TGTGCCAGCAGTCGAGGAGCGGACAGTTATAGCAATCAGCCCCAGCATTTT. This encodes CASSRGADSYSNQPQHF. The complete variable domain, with remaining parts taken from reference TRBV28 and TRBJ1-5, reads DVKVTQSSRYLVKRTGEKVFLECVQDMDHENMFWYRQDPGLGLRLIYFSYDVKMKEKGDIPEGYSVSREKKERFSLILESASTNQTSMYLCASSRGADSYSNQPQHFGDGTRLSIL.

The V gene is TRBV6-5, the J gene TRBJ2-7; 10 bases agree with TRBD2. The CDR3 is made up of 14 amino acids. In germline, CDR1 is MNHEY, CDR2 SVGAGI. V lost 5 bases and J lost 1; bases outside the gene matches: 2. CDR3 sequence: CASSPSGRSYEQYF. CDR3 nucleotides: TGTGCCAGCAGTCCTAGCGGGAGATCCTACGAGCAGTACTTC.

Concerning this clone: Mismatch with germline at one junction end may stem from a read error. The genes are TRBV7-9 and TRBJ1-4; no clear D gene. The germline V gene has CDR1 SEHNR and CDR2 FQNEAQ (reference sequence). CDR3 size: 12 residues. Here the CDR3 reads CSSSLGSGLMFF. CDR3 sequence (DNA): TGTTCCAGCAGCTTAGGGTCGGGGTTGATGTTTTTT. The full variable domain, with the rest looked up from reference TRBV7-9 and TRBJ1-4, is DTGVSQNPRHKITKRGQNVTFRCDPISEHNRLYWYRQTLGQGPEFLTYFQNEAQLEKSRLLSDRFSAERPKGSFSTLEIQRTEQGDSAMYLCSSSLGSGLMFFGSGTQLSVL.

The chain is built from TRBV5-1 and TRBJ2-7, with 9 bases fitting TRBD1. CDR1 and CDR2 from the germline V gene are SGHRS and YFSETQ. V lost 4 bases to trimming and J lost 6 bases; unmatched junction nucleotides: 11. The CDR3 contains 15 residues. The CDR3 nucleotides are TGCGCCAGCAGCGGCCCGACAGGGGGACCTGGCGAGCAGTACTTC. Translation gives CASSGPTGGPGEQYF.

The CDR3 protein is CASSLAQVNTEAFF. The CDR3 DNA is TGTGCCAGCAGCTTAGCGCAGGTGAACACTGAAGCTTTCTTT. V and J are TRBV11-1 and TRBJ1-1, with no clear D. Per the germline V gene, CDR1 is SGHAT and CDR2 is FQDESV (reference sequence). The CDR3 spans 14 residues. The V end was cut by 0 bases, the J end by 0 bases, with 5 bases between.

V gene TRBV2 combines with J gene TRBJ1-2, with D possibly being TRBD1 (6 bases). Germline V gene sequence: CDR1 SNHLY, CDR2 FYNNEI. Trimming took off 3 bases at V and 3 bases at J, with 14 bases between the two ends. There are 15 residues in the CDR3. CDR3: CASSDRRGADYGYTF. In DNA, the CDR3 is TGTGCCAGCAGTGATCGGCGGGGGGCTGACTATGGCTACACCTTC.

J is TRBJ1-1 and V is TRBV4-2, with 8 bases matching TRBD1. The CDR3 contains 14 residues. CDR1 is LGHNA and CDR2 is YNFKEQ in the germline V gene. J lost 5 bases, V lost 2 bases, and 4 bases had no gene match. The DNA for the CDR3 is TGTGCCAGCAGCCAACGGACAGGGCCAACTGAAGCTTTCTTT. Residues: CASSQRTGPTEAFF.

The chain uses TRBV2 and TRBJ1-2; maybe TRBD1 (5 bases). V lost 3 bases and J lost 3, with 17 bases in between. Per the germline V gene, CDR1 is SNHLY and CDR2 is FYNNEI. The CDR3 covers 16 residues. The CDR3 DNA follows: TGTGCCAGCAGTGACTGGCGGCAGGGCCCAGACTATGGCTACACCTTC. This gives the protein CASSDWRQGPDYGYTF.

Remarks on this clone: Within the sample, other DNA sequences also encode this same CDR3. V gene TRBV9 combines with J gene TRBJ1-4; D is ambiguous. The CDR3 runs to 15 residues. Germline V gives CDR1 SGDLS, CDR2 YYNGEE. V lost 0 bases, J lost 4 bases, and 10 bases lay in between. The CDR3 bases are TGTGCCAGCAGCGTAGGTGGGGAGCTTAATGAAAAACTGTTTTTT. Translated, it gives CASSVGGELNEKLFF.

The rearrangement links TRBV30 to TRBJ1-1; the D gene is possibly TRBD1 (5 bases). This CDR3 contains 12 residues. CDR1 and CDR2 (germline): GTSNPN, SVGIG (reference sequence). Trimming pared 1 base from V and 4 bases from J, leaving 7 bases between. CDR3 nucleotides: TGTGCCTGGAGTGGGGGGGTCACTGAAGCTTTCTTT. It specifies CAWSGGVTEAFF.

A note on this clone: At one boundary the junction diverges from the germline segment, which might be a read error. The chain joins TRBV7-9 to TRBJ2-1, with 13 bases identical to TRBD2. The CDR3 spans 16 residues. Germline CDR1 and CDR2: SEHNR and FQNEAQ (reference sequence). As DNA, the CDR3 is TGTTCCAGCAGTTCAATCCGACTAGCGGGGGGCAATGAGCAGTTCTTC. This translates into CSSSSIRLAGGNEQFF.

This rearrangement joins TRBV6-5 to TRBJ1-2; TRBD1 matches at 7 bases. Germline CDR1 is MNHEY and CDR2 is SVGAGI. V shed 6 bases, J shed 8 bases, and the junction held 9 bases outside the gene matches. The CDR3 covers 13 residues. CDR3 bases: TGTGCCAGCAGAGTCACGACAGGGAACGGCTACACCTTC. The encoded protein is CASRVTTGNGYTF.